This T cell receptor (beta chain) was identified during a study of cytomegalovirus exposure and HLA in healthy donors. As regards this clone: Its specificity is unknown.

13 Jbeta primers and 60 Vbeta primers were used for the PCR. Sequenced by immunoSEQ multiplex PCR; TCRdb stores in-frame clones only, minus some. The top ten hold around 2.3% of the sample, which has about 84,000 clones, 78% seen once. Trimming at V came to 2 bases and at J to 4 bases, leaving 4 bases not matched to a gene. Looked up from germline, CDR1 is SGHRS and CDR2 is YFSETQ. The CDR3 spans 15 residues. General study findings and limits: DRB1 had the most TCR associations and HLA-C the fewest, a later analysis found, with rates varying by HLA locus.

The sequencing input was PBMCs. The receptor was derived from a male donor in good health and CMV-seropositive. This chain uses TRBV5-1 with TRBJ1-3; 9 positions agree with TRBD1. CDR3 nucleotides: TGCGCCAGCAGCTTACAGGGGGCAGAGGGAAACACCATATATTTT. Translating it yields CASSLQGAEGNTIYF.